Listed below are T cell receptor beta chains from one sample, sequenced in a study of T cell repertoires and HLA-DP antigens. These TCRs' antigens remain unknown. Assay used: immunoSEQ multiplex PCR; TCRdb lists only in-frame clones, some missing. The table has about 73,000 clones, roughly 77% seen once. Sample: CD4+ T cells from PBMCs. The receptors were sampled from a man in his sixties in good health and CMV-seronegative. Each CDR3 is given with its conserved first and last residue. Fields, in order: D gene, J gene, V gene, clone size, CDR3 protein, CDR3 DNA. D genes are given only for firm matches. Clone size is given for some rows only: seen once, a few or many times, or a class if the clone is expanded.

d_call: -
j_call: TRBJ1-2
v_call: TRBV6-5
clone_size: -
cdr3_aa: CASSYSSTNYGYTF
cdr3_nt: TGTGCCAGCAGTTACTCGTCCACCAACTATGGCTACACCTTC

d_call: -
j_call: TRBJ1-5
v_call: TRBV9
clone_size: -
cdr3_aa: CASSVSANQPQHF
cdr3_nt: TGTGCCAGCAGCGTATCCGCAAATCAGCCCCAGCATTTT

d_call: -
j_call: TRBJ1-4
v_call: TRBV18
clone_size: -
cdr3_aa: CASSPDIYEKLFF
cdr3_nt: TGTGCCAGCTCCCCAGACATATATGAAAAACTGTTTTTT

d_call: -
j_call: TRBJ1-2
v_call: TRBV7-9
clone_size: -
cdr3_aa: CASSLGRPPSGYTF
cdr3_nt: TGTGCCAGCAGCTTAGGGAGACCTCCTTCGGGCTACACCTTC

d_call: -
j_call: TRBJ1-6
v_call: TRBV30
clone_size: -
cdr3_aa: CAWSVDNSPLHF
cdr3_nt: TGTGCCTGGAGTGTGGATAATTCACCCCTCCACTTT

d_call: -
j_call: TRBJ2-3
v_call: TRBV7-2
clone_size: -
cdr3_aa: CASSQGTDTQYF
cdr3_nt: TGTGCCAGCAGTCAGGGGACAGATACGCAGTATTTT

d_call: TRBD2
j_call: TRBJ2-5
v_call: TRBV2
clone_size: -
cdr3_aa: CASSEAKAGGLETQYF
cdr3_nt: TGTGCCAGCAGTGAAGCCAAAGCGGGAGGTCTCGAGACCCAGTACTTC

d_call: TRBD2
j_call: TRBJ2-3
v_call: TRBV9
clone_size: -
cdr3_aa: CASSVGIAGGLDTQYF
cdr3_nt: TGTGCCAGCAGCGTAGGGATAGCGGGGGGCCTAGATACGCAGTATTTT

d_call: TRBD1
j_call: TRBJ2-4
v_call: TRBV7-9
clone_size: once
cdr3_aa: CASSPRDRGGSKNIQYF
cdr3_nt: TGTGCCAGCAGCCCACGGGACAGGGGTGGGTCCAAAAACATTCAGTACTTC

d_call: TRBD2
j_call: TRBJ2-7
v_call: TRBV28
clone_size: -
cdr3_aa: CASSPKVAGVYEQYF
cdr3_nt: TGTGCCAGCAGCCCGAAGGTAGCGGGGGTCTACGAGCAGTACTTC

d_call: -
j_call: TRBJ1-1
v_call: TRBV7-2
clone_size: -
cdr3_aa: CASSPPETLNTEAFF
cdr3_nt: TGTGCCAGCAGCCCGCCCGAAACCCTGAACACTGAAGCTTTCTTT

d_call: -
j_call: TRBJ1-1
v_call: TRBV14
clone_size: -
cdr3_aa: CASSQVAFAEAFF
cdr3_nt: TGTGCCAGCAGCCAAGTTGCGTTCGCTGAAGCTTTCTTT

d_call: TRBD2
j_call: TRBJ2-1
v_call: TRBV11-3
clone_size: -
cdr3_aa: CASSLEGGPSDEQFF
cdr3_nt: TGTGCCAGCAGCTTAGAGGGAGGGCCGAGCGATGAGCAGTTCTTC

d_call: -
j_call: TRBJ2-1
v_call: TRBV6-5
clone_size: -
cdr3_aa: CASSYSRRNNEQFF
cdr3_nt: TGTGCCAGCAGTTATAGCCGGAGGAACAATGAGCAGTTCTTC

d_call: -
j_call: TRBJ2-2
v_call: TRBV18
clone_size: -
cdr3_aa: CASSLGYTGELFF
cdr3_nt: TGTGCCAGCTCTTTGGGCTACACCGGGGAGCTGTTTTTT

d_call: -
j_call: TRBJ1-2
v_call: TRBV19
clone_size: few
cdr3_aa: CASTKGNGYTF
cdr3_nt: TGTGCCAGTACGAAGGGTAATGGCTACACCTTC

d_call: TRBD2
j_call: TRBJ2-3
v_call: TRBV27
clone_size: -
cdr3_aa: CASSFERGEDTQYF
cdr3_nt: TGTGCCAGCAGTTTTGAGCGGGGGGAAGATACGCAGTATTTT

d_call: -
j_call: TRBJ2-5
v_call: TRBV4-2
clone_size: -
cdr3_aa: CASSQDLEGAETQYF
cdr3_nt: TGTGCCAGCAGCCAAGATCTGGAGGGAGCAGAGACCCAGTACTTC

d_call: -
j_call: TRBJ1-5
v_call: TRBV9
clone_size: -
cdr3_aa: CASSPRDNNQPQHF
cdr3_nt: TGTGCCAGCAGTCCCCGGGACAACAATCAGCCCCAGCATTTT

d_call: TRBD1
j_call: TRBJ1-5
v_call: TRBV9
clone_size: -
cdr3_aa: CASSVGTGGQPQHF
cdr3_nt: TGTGCCAGCAGCGTAGGCACAGGGGGTCAGCCCCAGCATTTT

d_call: TRBD2
j_call: TRBJ2-2
v_call: TRBV5-4
clone_size: many
cdr3_aa: CASSPGGGRHGELFF
cdr3_nt: TGTGCCAGCAGCCCGGGGGGGGGCCGTCACGGGGAGCTGTTTTTT

d_call: -
j_call: TRBJ1-1
v_call: TRBV20-1
clone_size: -
cdr3_aa: CSAVRGKAFF
cdr3_nt: TGCAGTGCCGTTCGGGGGAAGGCTTTCTTT